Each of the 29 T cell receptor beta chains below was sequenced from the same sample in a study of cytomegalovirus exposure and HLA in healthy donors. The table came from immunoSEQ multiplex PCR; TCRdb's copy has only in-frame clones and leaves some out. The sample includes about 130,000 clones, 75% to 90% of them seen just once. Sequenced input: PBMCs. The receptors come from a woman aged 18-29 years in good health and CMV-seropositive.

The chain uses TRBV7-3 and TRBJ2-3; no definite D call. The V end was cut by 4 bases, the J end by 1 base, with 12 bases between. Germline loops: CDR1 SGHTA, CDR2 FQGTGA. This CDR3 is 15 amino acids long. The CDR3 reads CASSSYSLGTDTQYF. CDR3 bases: TGTGCCAGCAGCTCGTATAGCTTAGGCACAGATACGCAGTATTTT. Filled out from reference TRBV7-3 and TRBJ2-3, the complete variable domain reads GAGVSQTPSNKVTEKGKYVELRCDPISGHTALYWYRQSLGQGPEFLIYFQGTGAADDSGLPNDRFFAVRPEGSVSTLKIQRTERGDSAVYLCASSSYSLGTDTQYFGPGTRLTVL.

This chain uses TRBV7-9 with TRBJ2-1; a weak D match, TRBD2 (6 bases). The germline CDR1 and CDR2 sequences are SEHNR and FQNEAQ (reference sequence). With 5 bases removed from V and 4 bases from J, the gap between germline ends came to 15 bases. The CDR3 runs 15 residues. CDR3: CASSPAGTQYNEQFF. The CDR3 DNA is TGTGCCAGCAGCCCCGCCGGGACTCAATACAATGAGCAGTTCTTC.

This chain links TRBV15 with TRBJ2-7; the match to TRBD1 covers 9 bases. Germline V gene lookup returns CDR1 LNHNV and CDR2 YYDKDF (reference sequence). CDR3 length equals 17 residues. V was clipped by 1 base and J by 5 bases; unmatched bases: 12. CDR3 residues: CATSRGAGGQGRNEQYF. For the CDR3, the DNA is TGTGCCACCAGCAGAGGGGCCGGGGGACAGGGTCGCAACGAGCAGTACTTC.

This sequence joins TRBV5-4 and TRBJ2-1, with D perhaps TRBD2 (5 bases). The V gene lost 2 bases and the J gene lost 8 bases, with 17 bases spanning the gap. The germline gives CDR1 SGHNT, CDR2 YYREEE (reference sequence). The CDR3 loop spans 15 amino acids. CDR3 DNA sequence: TGTGCCAGCAGCTTCCTGGCTAGCTTATCCGATGAGCAGTTCTTC. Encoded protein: CASSFLASLSDEQFF. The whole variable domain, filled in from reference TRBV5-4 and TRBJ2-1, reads ETGVTQSPTHLIKTRGQQVTLRCSSQSGHNTVSWYQQALGQGPQFIFQYYREEENGRGNFPPRFSGLQFPNYSSELNVNALELDDSALYLCASSFLASLSDEQFFGPGTRLTVL.

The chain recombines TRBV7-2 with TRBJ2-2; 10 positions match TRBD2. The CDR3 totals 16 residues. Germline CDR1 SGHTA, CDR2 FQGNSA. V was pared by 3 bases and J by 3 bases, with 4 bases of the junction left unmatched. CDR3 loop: CASSLKRGGDTGELFF. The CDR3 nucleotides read TGTGCCAGCAGCTTGAAGCGGGGGGGCGACACCGGGGAGCTGTTTTTT.

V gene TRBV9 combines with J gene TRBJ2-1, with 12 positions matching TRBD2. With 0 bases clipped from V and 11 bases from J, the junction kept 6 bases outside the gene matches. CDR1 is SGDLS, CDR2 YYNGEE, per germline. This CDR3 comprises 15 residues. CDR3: CASSVGASGGAKQFF. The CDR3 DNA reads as TGTGCCAGCAGCGTAGGGGCTAGCGGGGGGGCTAAGCAGTTCTTC.

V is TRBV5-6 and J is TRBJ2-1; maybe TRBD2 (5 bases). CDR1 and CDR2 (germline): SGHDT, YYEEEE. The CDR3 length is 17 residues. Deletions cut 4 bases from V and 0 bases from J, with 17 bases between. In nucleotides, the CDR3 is TGTGCCAGCAGCATTGTGAGTAGCGCGAGCTCCTACAATGAGCAGTTCTTC. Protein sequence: CASSIVSSASSYNEQFF.

CDR3 sequence (DNA): TGTGCCAGCAGTTACCAGGACCGGGAGGGACAGCCCCAGCATTTT. This sequence encodes CASSYQDREGQPQHF. The chain couples TRBV6-6 to TRBJ1-5; D not certain. The length of the CDR3 is 15 residues. Germline V gene lookup returns CDR1 MNHNY and CDR2 SVGAGI (reference sequence). V lost 2 bases and J lost 7, with 15 bases in between.

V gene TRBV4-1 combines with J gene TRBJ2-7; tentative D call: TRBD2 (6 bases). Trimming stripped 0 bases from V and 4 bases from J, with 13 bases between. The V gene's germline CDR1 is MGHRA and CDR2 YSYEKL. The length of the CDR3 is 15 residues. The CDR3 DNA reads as TGCGCCAGCAGCCAAGAATCGTACGGGGGTTACGAGCAGTACTTC. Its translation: CASSQESYGGYEQYF.

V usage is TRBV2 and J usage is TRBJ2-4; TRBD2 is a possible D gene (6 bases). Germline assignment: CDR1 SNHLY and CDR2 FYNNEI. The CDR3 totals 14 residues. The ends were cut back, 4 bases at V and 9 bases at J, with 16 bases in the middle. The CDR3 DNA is TGTGCCAGCAGTGTGCCGGAGGGCCCCAGCATTCAGTACTTC. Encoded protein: CASSVPEGPSIQYF.

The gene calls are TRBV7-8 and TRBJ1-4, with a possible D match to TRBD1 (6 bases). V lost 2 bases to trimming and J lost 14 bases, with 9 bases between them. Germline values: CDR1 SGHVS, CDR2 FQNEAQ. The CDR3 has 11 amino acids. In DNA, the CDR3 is TGTGCCAGCAGCTTATCGGGGGGCCTGTTTTTT. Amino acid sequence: CASSLSGGLFF.

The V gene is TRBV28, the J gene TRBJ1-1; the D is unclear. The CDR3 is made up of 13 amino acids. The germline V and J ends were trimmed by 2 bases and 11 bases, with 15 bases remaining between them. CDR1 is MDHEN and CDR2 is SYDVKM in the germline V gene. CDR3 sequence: CASSLIRGLWAFF. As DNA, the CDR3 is TGTGCCAGCAGTTTAATCCGGGGTCTATGGGCTTTCTTT.

CDR3 amino acids: CASSSLTSRGSQETQYF. For the CDR3, the DNA is TGTGCCAGCAGCTCCCTCACCTCGCGGGGGTCCCAAGAGACCCAGTACTTC. The rearrangement joins TRBV5-6 to TRBJ2-5; 7 nucleotides line up with TRBD2. The CDR3 runs 17 residues. V lost 3 bases and J lost 1; bases outside the gene matches: 12. Germline values: CDR1 SGHDT, CDR2 YYEEEE.

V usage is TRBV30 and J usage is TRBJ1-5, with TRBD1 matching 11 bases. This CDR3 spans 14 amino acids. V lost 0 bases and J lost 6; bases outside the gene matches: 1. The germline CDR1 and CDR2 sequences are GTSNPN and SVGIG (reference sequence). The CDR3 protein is CAWSVGTGGQPQHF. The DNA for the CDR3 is TGTGCCTGGAGTGTGGGGACAGGGGGTCAGCCCCAGCATTTT.

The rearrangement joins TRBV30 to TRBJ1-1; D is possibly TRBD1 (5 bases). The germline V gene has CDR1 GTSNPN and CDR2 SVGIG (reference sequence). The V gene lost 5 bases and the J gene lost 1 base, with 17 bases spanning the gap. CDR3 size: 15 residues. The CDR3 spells CAWLGSQGGNTEAFF. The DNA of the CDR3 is TGTGCCTGGCTCGGTTCCCAGGGAGGGAACACTGAAGCTTTCTTT.

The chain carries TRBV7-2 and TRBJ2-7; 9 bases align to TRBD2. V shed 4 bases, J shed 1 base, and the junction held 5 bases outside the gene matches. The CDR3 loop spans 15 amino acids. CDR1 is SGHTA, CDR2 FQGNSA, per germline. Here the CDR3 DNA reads TGTGCCAGCAGCTACCTAGCGGGGACGTCCTACGAGCAGTACTTC. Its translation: CASSYLAGTSYEQYF.

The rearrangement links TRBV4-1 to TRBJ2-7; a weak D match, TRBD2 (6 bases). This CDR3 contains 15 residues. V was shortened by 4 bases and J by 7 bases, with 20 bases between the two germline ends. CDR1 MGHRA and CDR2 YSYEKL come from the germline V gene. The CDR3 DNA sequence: TGCGCCAGCAGCCCCCCCGGGACCCGGCGGGGTGAGCAGTACTTC. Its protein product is CASSPPGTRRGEQYF.

CDR3 DNA sequence: TGTGCCACCAGCAGAGTAGCCTCCGCTGGGGCCAACGTCCTGACTTTC. Translated: CATSRVASAGANVLTF. The chain couples TRBV15 to TRBJ2-6; no clear D gene. CDR3 size: 16 residues. Trimming removed 1 base at V and 2 bases at J, with 9 bases between. CDR1 and CDR2 from the germline V gene are LNHNV and YYDKDF (reference sequence).

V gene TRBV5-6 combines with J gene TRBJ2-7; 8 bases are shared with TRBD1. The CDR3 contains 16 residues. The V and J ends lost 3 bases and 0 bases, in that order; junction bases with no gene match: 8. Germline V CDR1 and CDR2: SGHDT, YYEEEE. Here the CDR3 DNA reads TGTGCCAGCAGCTGGGGGACAGGTGGTACCTCCTACGAGCAGTACTTC. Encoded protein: CASSWGTGGTSYEQYF. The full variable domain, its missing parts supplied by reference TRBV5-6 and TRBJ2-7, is DAGVTQSPTHLIKTRGQQVTLRCSPKSGHDTVSWYQQALGQGPQFIFQYYEEEERQRGNFPDRFSGHQFPNYSSELNVNALLLGDSALYLCASSWGTGGTSYEQYFGPGTRLTVT.

CDR3 sequence (DNA): TGCGCCAGCAGGGGATCCGGGACAGGGGAATACGAGCAGTACTTC. As protein: CASRGSGTGEYEQYF. The rearrangement links TRBV10-2 to TRBJ2-7; 10 nucleotides match TRBD1. Trimming took 6 bases from V and 4 from J; bases not matched to a gene: 9. Germline V gene sequence: CDR1 WSHSY, CDR2 SAAADI. The CDR3 has 15 amino acids.

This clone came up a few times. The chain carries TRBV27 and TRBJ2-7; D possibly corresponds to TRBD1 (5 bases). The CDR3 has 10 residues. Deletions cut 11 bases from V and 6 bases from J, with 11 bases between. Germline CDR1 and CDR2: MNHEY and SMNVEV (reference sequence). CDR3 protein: CAELDSEQYF. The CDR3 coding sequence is TGTGCCGAACTCGACAGCGAGCAGTACTTC.

The CDR3 coding sequence is TGTGCCAGCAGCTTAACGACAGGTCGAGAGCAGTACTTC. It encodes CASSLTTGREQYF. The chain joins TRBV7-2 to TRBJ2-7; a weak D match, TRBD1 (6 bases). The germline V gene has CDR1 SGHTA and CDR2 FQGNSA. Between the trimmed V and J ends, which lost 2 bases and 7 bases, there was a span of 12 bases. The CDR3 consists of 13 residues.

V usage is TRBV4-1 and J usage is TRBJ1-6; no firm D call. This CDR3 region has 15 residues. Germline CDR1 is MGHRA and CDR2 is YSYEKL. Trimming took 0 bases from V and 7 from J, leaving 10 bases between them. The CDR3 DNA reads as TGCGCCAGCAGCCAAGATCCTGACACAAATTCACCCCTCCACTTT. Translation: CASSQDPDTNSPLHF.

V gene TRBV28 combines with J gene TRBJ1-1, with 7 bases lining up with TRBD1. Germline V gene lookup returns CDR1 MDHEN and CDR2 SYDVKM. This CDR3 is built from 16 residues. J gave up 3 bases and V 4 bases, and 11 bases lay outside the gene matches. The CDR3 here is CASSSNRDSPYTEAFF. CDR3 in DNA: TGTGCCAGCAGTTCTAACCGGGACAGTCCTTACACTGAAGCTTTCTTT.

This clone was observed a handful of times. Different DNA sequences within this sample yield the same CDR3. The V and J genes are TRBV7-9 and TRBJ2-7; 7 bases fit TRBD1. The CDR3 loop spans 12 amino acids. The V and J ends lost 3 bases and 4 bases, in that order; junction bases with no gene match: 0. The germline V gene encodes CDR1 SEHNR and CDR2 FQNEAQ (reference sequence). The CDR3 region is CASSLTGYEQYF. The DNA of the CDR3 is TGTGCCAGCAGCTTGACAGGGTACGAGCAGTACTTC.

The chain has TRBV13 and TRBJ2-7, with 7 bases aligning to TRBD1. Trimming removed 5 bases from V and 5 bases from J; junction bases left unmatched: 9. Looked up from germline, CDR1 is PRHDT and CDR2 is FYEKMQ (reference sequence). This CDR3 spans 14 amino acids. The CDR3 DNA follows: TGTGCCAGCAGCCCCGGGCAGGGGGAAAACGAGCAGTACTTC. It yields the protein CASSPGQGENEQYF.

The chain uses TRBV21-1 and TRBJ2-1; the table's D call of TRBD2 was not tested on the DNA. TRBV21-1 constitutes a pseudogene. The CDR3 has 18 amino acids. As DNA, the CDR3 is TGTGCCAGCCCCAGGGAGGAGTTGCGGGGGGACTCCTACAATGAGCAGTTCTTC. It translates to CASPREELRGDSYNEQFF.

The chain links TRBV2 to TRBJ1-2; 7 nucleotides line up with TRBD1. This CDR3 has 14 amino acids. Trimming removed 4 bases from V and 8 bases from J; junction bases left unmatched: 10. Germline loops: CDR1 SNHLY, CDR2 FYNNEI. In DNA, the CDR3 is TGTGCCAGCAGTGGGGCAGGGGGTTTGTCCGGCTACACCTTC. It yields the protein CASSGAGGLSGYTF.

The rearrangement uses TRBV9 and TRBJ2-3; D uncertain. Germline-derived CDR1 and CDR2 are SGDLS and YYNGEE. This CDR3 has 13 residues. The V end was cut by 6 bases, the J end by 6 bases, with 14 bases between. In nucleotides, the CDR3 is TGTGCCAGCACCCCCTCAACCAGGGATACGCAGTATTTT. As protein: CASTPSTRDTQYF. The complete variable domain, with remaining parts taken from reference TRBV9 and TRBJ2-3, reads DSGVTQTPKHLITATGQRVTLRCSPRSGDLSVYWYQQSLDQGLQFLIQYYNGEERAKGNILERFSAQQFPDLHSELNLSSLELGDSALYFCASTPSTRDTQYFGPGTRLTVL.